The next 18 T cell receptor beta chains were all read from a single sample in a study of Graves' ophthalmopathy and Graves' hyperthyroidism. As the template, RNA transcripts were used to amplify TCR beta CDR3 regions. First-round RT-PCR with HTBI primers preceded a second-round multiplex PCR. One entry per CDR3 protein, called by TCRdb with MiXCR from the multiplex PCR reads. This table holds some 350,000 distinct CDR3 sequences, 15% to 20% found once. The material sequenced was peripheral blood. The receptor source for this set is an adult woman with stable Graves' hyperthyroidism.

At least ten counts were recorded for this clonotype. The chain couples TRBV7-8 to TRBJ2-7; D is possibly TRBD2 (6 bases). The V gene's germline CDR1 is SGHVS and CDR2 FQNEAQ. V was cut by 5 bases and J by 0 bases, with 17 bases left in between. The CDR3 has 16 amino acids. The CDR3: CASSGIAAATSYEQYF. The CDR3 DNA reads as TGTGCCAGCAGCGGGATAGCGGCGGCAACCTCCTACGAGCAGTACTTC.

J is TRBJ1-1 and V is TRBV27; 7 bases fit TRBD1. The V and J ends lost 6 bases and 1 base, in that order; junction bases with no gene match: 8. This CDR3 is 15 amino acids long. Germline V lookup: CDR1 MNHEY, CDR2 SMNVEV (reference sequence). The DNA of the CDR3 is TGTGCCAGCAGGAGAACGACAGGGTGGAACACTGAAGCTTTCTTT. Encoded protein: CASRRTTGWNTEAFF.

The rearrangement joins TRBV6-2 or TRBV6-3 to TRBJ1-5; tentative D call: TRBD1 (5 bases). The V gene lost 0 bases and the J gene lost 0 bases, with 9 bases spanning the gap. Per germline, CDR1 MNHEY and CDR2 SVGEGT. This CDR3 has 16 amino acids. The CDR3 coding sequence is TGTGCCAGCAGTTACTCGTACAGGCTTAGCAATCAGCCCCAGCATTTT. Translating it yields CASSYSYRLSNQPQHF.

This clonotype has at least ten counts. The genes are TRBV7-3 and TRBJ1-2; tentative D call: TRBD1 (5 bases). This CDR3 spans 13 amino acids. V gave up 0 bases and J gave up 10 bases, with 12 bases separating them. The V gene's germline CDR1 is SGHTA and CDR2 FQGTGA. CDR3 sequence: CASSLTRDDDYTF. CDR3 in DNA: TGTGCCAGCAGCTTAACTCGGGACGACGACTACACCTTC.

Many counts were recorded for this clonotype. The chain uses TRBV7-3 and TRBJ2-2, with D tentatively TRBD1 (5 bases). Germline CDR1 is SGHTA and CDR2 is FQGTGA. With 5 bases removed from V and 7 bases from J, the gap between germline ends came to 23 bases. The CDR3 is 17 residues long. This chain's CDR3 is CASSPKALVGRVGELFF. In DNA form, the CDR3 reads TGTGCCAGCAGCCCAAAGGCGCTAGTCGGCAGGGTCGGGGAGCTGTTTTTT.

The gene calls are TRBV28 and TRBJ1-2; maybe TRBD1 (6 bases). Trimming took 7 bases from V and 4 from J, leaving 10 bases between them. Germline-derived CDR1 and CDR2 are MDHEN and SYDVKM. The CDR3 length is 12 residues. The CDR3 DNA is TGTGCCAGCAATCAGGGGATCTATGGCTACACCTTC. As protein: CASNQGIYGYTF.

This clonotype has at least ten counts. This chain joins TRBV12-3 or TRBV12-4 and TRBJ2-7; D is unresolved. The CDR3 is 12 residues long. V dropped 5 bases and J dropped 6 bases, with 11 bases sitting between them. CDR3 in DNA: TGTGCCAGCAGTCGACCCCTGGGCGAGCAGTACTTC. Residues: CASSRPLGEQYF.

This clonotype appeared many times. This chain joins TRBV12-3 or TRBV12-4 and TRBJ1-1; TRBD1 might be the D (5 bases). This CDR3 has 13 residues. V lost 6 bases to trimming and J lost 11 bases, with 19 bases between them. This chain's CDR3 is CASSPFRGEVAFF. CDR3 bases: TGTGCCAGCAGCCCGTTTCGGGGCGAGGTGGCTTTCTTT.

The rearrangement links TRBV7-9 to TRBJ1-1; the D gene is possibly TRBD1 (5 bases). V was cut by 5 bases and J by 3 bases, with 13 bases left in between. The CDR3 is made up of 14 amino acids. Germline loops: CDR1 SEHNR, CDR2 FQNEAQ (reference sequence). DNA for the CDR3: TGTGCCAGCAGCGTCCAGGGTTTTCACACTGAAGCTTTCTTT. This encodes CASSVQGFHTEAFF.

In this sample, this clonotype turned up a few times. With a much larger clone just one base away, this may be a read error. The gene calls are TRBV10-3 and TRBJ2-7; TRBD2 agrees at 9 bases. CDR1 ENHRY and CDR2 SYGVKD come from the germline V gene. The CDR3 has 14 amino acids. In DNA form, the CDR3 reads TGTGCCAACAGTGTTAGCGGGAGCTCTTACGAGCAGTACTTC. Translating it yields CANSVSGSSYEQYF.

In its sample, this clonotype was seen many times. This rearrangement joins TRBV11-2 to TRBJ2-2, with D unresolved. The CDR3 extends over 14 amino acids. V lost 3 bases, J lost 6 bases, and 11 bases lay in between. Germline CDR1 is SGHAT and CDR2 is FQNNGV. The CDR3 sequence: CASSFNPESGELFF. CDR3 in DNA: TGTGCCAGCAGCTTTAATCCGGAATCCGGGGAGCTGTTTTTT.

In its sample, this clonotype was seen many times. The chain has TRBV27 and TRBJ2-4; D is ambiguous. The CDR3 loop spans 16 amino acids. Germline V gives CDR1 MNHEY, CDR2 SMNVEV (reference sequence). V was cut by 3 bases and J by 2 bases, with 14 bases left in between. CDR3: CASSLRPPRTKNIQYF. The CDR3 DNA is TGTGCCAGCAGTTTGAGGCCCCCTCGGACCAAAAACATTCAGTACTTC.

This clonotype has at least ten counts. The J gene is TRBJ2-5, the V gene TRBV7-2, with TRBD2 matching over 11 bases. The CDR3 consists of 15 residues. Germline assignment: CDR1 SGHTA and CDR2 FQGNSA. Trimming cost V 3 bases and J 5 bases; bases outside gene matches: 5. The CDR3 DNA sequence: TGTGCCAGCAGCTTCCGACTAGCGGGAAGTGAGACCCAGTACTTC. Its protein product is CASSFRLAGSETQYF.

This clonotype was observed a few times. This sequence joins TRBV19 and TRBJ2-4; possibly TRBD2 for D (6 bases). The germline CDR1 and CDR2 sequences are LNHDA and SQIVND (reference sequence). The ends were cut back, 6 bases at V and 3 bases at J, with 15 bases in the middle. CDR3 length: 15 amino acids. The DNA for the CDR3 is TGTGCCAGTAGCGGAGGAGGGCCGGGCAAAAACATTCAGTACTTC. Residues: CASSGGGPGKNIQYF.

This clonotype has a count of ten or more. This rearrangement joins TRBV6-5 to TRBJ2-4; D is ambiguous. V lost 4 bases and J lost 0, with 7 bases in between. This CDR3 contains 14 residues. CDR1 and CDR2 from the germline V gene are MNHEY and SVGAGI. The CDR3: CASSSLLAKNIQYF. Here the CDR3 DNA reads TGTGCCAGCAGTTCCCTACTAGCCAAAAACATTCAGTACTTC.

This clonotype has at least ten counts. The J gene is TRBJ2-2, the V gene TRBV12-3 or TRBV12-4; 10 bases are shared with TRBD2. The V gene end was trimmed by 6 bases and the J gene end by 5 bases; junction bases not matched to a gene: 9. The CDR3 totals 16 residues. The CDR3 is CASRHPSGRGTGELFF. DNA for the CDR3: TGTGCCAGCAGGCACCCAAGCGGGAGGGGGACCGGGGAGCTGTTTTTT.

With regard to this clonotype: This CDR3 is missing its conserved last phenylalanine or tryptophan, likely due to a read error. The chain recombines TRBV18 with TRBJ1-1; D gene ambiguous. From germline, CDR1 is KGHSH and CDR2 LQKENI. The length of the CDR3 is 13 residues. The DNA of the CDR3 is TGTGCCAGCGCACCAGGTTTGAACACTGAAGCTTTCGTT. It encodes CASAPGLNTEAFV.

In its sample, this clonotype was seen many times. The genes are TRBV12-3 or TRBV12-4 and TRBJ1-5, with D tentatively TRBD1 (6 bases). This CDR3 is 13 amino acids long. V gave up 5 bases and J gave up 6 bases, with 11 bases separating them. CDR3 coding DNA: TGTGCCAGCAGTCCAGGGGCCGGTCAGCCCCAGCATTTT. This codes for CASSPGAGQPQHF.